Listed below are T cell receptor beta chains from one sample, sequenced in a study of metastatic and nonmetastatic thyroid tumors. Through MiXCR, TCRdb re-clonotyped the PCR reads. The sample holds under 20,000 clones, roughly 25% seen once. The sample taken for sequencing was blood. These receptors were obtained from a male donor with papillary thyroid cancer or a benign thyroid nodule (not recorded which). Some clones in this sample may be carry-over from other donors' samples. Both conserved end residues are part of each CDR3. For some rows the clone size is stated as once, few or many, or as a class when expanded; others skip it.

>18|TRBV18|TRBJ2-2|many
CASSPPYSATEYTGELFF
>16|TRBV5-1|TRBJ2-7|.
CASSLGSSGVSYEQYF
>15|TRBV7-9|TRBJ2-5|many
CASSSGTRDQETQYF
>11|TRBV10-1|TRBJ1-1|many
CATKHGSEAFF
>13|TRBV10-3|TRBJ2-3|.
CAMAGGRGDTQYF
>15|TRBV7-8|TRBJ2-3|medium-sized
CASSTGQISTDTQYF
>16|TRBV5-8|TRBJ1-6|medium-sized
CASSLVGIGRNSPLHF
>11|TRBV5-6|TRBJ2-1|.
CASTGAEEQFF
>15|TRBV28|TRBJ2-1|.
CASSPVGAGGDEQFF
>15|TRBV5-1|TRBJ1-1|.
CASSLGVGTYTEAFF
>12|TRBV6-1|TRBJ1-2|few
CASSESTYGYTF
>13|TRBV20-1|TRBJ2-3|medium-sized
CSARQVITDTQYF
>13|TRBV6-4|TRBJ2-2|.
CASSGTETGELFF
>15|TRBV12-3/TRBV12-4|TRBJ2-2|.
CATLGGARSTGELFF
>15|TRBV9|TRBJ1-5|.
CANSPGSSRGQPQHF
>15|TRBV5-1|TRBJ2-5|few
CASSLIGQSQETQYF
>12|TRBV20-1|TRBJ2-3|few
CSASGGADTQYF
>13|TRBV18|TRBJ2-2|.
CASEEGNTGELFF
>16|TRBV6-1|TRBJ2-7|few
CASSEPLLAGVYEQYF
>17|TRBV11-2|TRBJ2-3|.
CASSSRDGTTSTDTQYF
>12|TRBV18|TRBJ2-1|medium-sized
CASSTRGGEQFF
>13|TRBV6-1|TRBJ2-1|few
CASSAGLNNEQFF
>15|TRBV4-3|TRBJ2-5|many
CASSQGHLAEETQYF
>15|TRBV11-3|TRBJ2-5|few
CASSLSGTRRETQYF
>12|TRBV28|TRBJ2-7|.
CAAAHGRYEQYF
>14|TRBV6-1|TRBJ2-1|few
CASSETLASNEQFF
>15|TRBV28|TRBJ2-3|.
CASNWEGGRADTQYF
>14|TRBV5-1|TRBJ1-6|.
CASSLMQGSSPLHF
>14|TRBV20-1|TRBJ2-7|medium-sized
CSARDKTGLYEQYF
>16|TRBV7-8|TRBJ2-4|many
CASSLPRTGTKNIQYF
>16|TRBV27|TRBJ2-1|medium-sized
CASSPYRGLSYNEQFF
>16|TRBV20-1|TRBJ1-3|once
CSARDPGTGSGNTIYF
>14|TRBV5-6|TRBJ1-4|many
CASSFRVGGEKLFF
>14|TRBV5-1|TRBJ2-2|few
CASSLGRNTGELFF
>14|TRBV27|TRBJ2-7|medium-sized
CASSFSGVYYEQYF
>16|TRBV4-3|TRBJ2-3|many
CASSQDPGQVTDTQYF
>16|TRBV6-1|TRBJ2-6|few
CAGSTGANSGANVLTF
>16|TRBV7-2|TRBJ2-4|many
CASSLGWANPKNIQYF
>12|TRBV29-1|TRBJ2-1|many
CSDTISYNEQFF
>17|TRBV30|TRBJ2-1|many
CASTTSGGLSSYNEQFF
>16|TRBV20-1|TRBJ2-7|.
CSASSLSGGLSYEQYF
>12|TRBV20-1|TRBJ2-7|.
CSAAGTAQEQYF
>14|TRBV12-3/TRBV12-4|TRBJ2-5|.
CASSFGASGETQYF
>15|TRBV2|TRBJ2-3|few
CASSLQRGGQGTQYF
>15|TRBV12-3/TRBV12-4|TRBJ2-7|medium-sized
CASSFGQGRSYEQYF